This TCR beta chain originates from a study of blood T cell repertoires in COVID-19 (dated by TCRdb to about 2020). General notes on the study: Collaborator samples came from the United States, Italy and Spain and covered acute and convalescent phases of COVID-19. The material from the prospective study consisted of cDNA or gDNA derived from T cells, B-cell-depleted T cells, or PBMCs. Deeply sampled blood TCRbeta repertoires from subjects exposed to, actively infected with, or recovered from COVID-19 were included in the dataset. The repertoires were released in a freely available public database meant as a resource for research on the immune response to SARS-CoV-2. Samples were obtained from the ongoing ImmuneRACE study (first 160 participants) and from roughly 1,300 subjects provided by 6 global collaborators. Nearly every sample came with metadata listing a de-identified subject ID, COVID-19 status, age in years and sex. Where available, HLA class I and class II types were taken from metadata supplied by the sample provider and were not determined by assay-based typing.

The immunoSEQ Assay, a bias-controlled multiplex PCR, was used to amplify TCRbeta CDR3 regions from genomic DNA. In the paper's pipeline: The number of nucleated cells in each sample was estimated from the amplification of reference gene primers within the assay. To quantify the absolute abundance of each unique TCRbeta CDR3 rearrangement, sequence reads were collapsed and filtered. For each sample, productive Simpson clonality was calculated as the square root of Simpson's diversity index across productive rearrangements. TCRdb stores this immuneACCESS table with in-frame sequences only. Part of the clones is absent; in the studies checked, under half of the shortfall reflects unresolved V genes, and no reason is known for the rest. The V and J calls and the clone size are those of that table, but D and trimming were determined from the DNA. The sample contains around 69,000 clones, 75% to 85% of them found a single time. The ten largest clones capture 20% of the sample.

V is clipped by 8 bases and J by 13 bases, and the sequence between their germline boundaries is 21 bases long. Reading the germline V gene gives CDR1 MDHEN and CDR2 SYDVKM. Reading from cysteine to phenylalanine, the CDR3 counts 14 amino acids. Only the CDR3 part of the read is kept: 42 bases, read in frame from the first base. As concerns this clone: The antigen this receptor binds is unknown. Base qualities are missing; no much larger clone stands one base away.

The collaborating institutions used their own protocols to collect whole blood in K2EDTA tubes. For TCRbeta analysis, collaborator samples were shipped as frozen whole blood, as isolated PBMCs, or as DNA extracted from either sample type. General findings and caveats noted by the study authors: The quantity of clinical and demographic metadata differed by source and by participant and was supplied without curation.

The receptor was derived from a woman between 65 and 79 years old with acute or convalescent COVID-19. This chain joins TRBV28 to TRBJ1-6; the D gene lacks a confident call. Sequencing input: peripheral blood. The CDR3 region: CASLTGPVLTPLHF. The DNA sequence is as follows: TGTGCCAGCTTAACTGGGCCGGTTCTGACCCCCCTCCACTTT. Supplemented by the reference TRBV28 and TRBJ1-6 proteins around the CDR3, the complete variable domain is DVKVTQSSRYLVKRTGEKVFLECVQDMDHENMFWYRQDPGLGLRLIYFSYDVKMKEKGDIPEGYSVSREKKERFSLILESASTNQTSMYLCASLTGPVLTPLHFGNGTRLTVT.